This TCR beta chain came from a study of PD-1 blockade in classical Hodgkin lymphoma. The overall study: Patients were infused with nivolumab 3 mg/kg every 2 weeks.

Time point reported: cycle 4 day 1 (C4D1), after less than 7 weeks of nivolumab. Relapse after autologous stem cell transplantation occurred in every patient, and brentuximab vedotin exposure varied. The V gene lost 3 bases and the J gene lost 6 bases, with 9 bases spanning the gap. The CDR3 totals 14 residues. Germline values: CDR1 KGHSH, CDR2 LQKENI. Assay: immunoSEQ multiplex PCR; the TCRdb copy retains only in-frame clones and omits some. The profile shows 64,000 or so clones, about 90% of them singletons. The sample consisted of peripheral blood mononuclear cells (PBMCs), taken before the fourth cycle of nivolumab. The receptor was isolated from a human donor with classical Hodgkin lymphoma. The rearrangement links TRBV18 to TRBJ1-6, with D possibly being TRBD1 (5 bases). CDR3: CASSPGPPNSPLHF. Written as DNA, the CDR3 is TGTGCCAGCTCACCGGGACCACCTAATTCACCCCTCCACTTT. The full variable domain, in which reference TRBV18 and TRBJ1-6 provide the parts outside the CDR3, is NAGVMQNPRHLVRRRGQEARLRCSPMKGHSHVYWYRQLPEEGLKFMVYLQKENIIDESGMPKERFSAEFPKEGPSILRIQQVVRGDSAAYFCASSPGPPNSPLHFGNGTRLTVT.